Sequencing of this T cell receptor (beta chain) was carried out in a study of molecular identifiers for immune sequencing clone quantification. The CDR3 consists of 15 residues. The V and J ends lost 8 bases and 3 bases respectively, with 18 bases between them. Germline values: CDR1 SNHLY, CDR2 FYNNEI. One entry per CDR3 protein, called by TCRdb with MiXCR from the PCR reads. The sample contains around 13,000 distinct CDR3 sequences, under 20% of which appear only once. The table lists this clonotype with many counts. The sequencing input was naive CD8+ T cells from blood, with Jurkat cell RNA spiked in. Subset reported: FACS-sorted CD8+CD4-CCR7+CD45RA+ naive T cells. This TCR was sampled from a human donor in good health. Some libraries in this study had Jurkat cell RNA spiked in. The V and J genes are TRBV2 and TRBJ2-3, with D perhaps given as TRBD1 or TRBD2 (5 bases each). In DNA form, the CDR3 reads TGTGCCAGCCTGCTCATGGGGGAGACGACAGATACGCAGTATTTT. Protein sequence: CASLLMGETTDTQYF.